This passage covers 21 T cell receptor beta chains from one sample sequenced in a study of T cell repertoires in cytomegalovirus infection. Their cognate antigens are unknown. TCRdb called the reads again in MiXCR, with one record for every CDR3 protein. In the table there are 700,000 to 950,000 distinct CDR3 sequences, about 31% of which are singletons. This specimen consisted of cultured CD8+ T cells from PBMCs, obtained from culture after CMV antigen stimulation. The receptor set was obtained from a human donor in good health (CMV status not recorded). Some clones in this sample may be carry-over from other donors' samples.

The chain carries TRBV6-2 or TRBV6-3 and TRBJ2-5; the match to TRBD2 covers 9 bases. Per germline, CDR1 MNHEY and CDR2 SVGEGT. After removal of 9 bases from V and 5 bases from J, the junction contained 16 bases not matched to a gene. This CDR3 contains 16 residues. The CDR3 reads CASRDGTSNSFETQYF. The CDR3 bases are TGTGCCAGTCGAGACGGGACTAGCAATTCGTTTGAGACCCAGTACTTC.

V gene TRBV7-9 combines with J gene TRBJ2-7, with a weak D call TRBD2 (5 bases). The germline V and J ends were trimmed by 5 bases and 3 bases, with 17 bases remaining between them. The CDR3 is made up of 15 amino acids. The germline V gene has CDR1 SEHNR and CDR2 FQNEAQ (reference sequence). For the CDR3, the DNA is TGTGCCAGCAGCCACCCCGCCCGGGGTAACTACGAGCAGTACTTC. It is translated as CASSHPARGNYEQYF.

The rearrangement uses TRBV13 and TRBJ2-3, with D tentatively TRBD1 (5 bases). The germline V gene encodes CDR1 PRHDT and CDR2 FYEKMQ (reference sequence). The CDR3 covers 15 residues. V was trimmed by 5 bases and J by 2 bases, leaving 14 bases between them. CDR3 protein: CASSLGRYPTDTQYF. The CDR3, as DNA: TGTGCCAGCAGCCTGGGGCGCTACCCCACAGATACGCAGTATTTT.

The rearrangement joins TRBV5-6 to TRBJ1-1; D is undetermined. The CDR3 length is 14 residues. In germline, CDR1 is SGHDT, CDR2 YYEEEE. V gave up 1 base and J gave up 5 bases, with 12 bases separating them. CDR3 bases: TGTGCCAGCAGCTTGAATGGGGTACTTACTGAAGCTTTCTTT. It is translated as CASSLNGVLTEAFF. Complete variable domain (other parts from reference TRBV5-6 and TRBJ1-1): DAGVTQSPTHLIKTRGQQVTLRCSPKSGHDTVSWYQQALGQGPQFIFQYYEEEERQRGNFPDRFSGHQFPNYSSELNVNALLLGDSALYLCASSLNGVLTEAFFGQGTRLTVV.

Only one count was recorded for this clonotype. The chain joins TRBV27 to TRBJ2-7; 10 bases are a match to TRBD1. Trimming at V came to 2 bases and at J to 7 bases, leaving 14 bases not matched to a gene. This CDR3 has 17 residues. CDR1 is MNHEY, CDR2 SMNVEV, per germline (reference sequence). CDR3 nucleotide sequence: TGTGCCAGCAGTTTAATCAGGGGACAGGGGTGTCCTGGGGAGCAGTACGTC. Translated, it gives CASSLIRGQGCPGEQYV.

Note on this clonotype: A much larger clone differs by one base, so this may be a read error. In DNA form, the CDR3 reads TGTGCCAGCAGCACATGGTTCCTTTACCAAGAGACCCAGTACTTC. Translated: CASSTWFLYQETQYF. The chain is built from TRBV7-2 and TRBJ2-5; the D is unclear. This CDR3 has 15 residues. V was trimmed by 5 bases and J by 0 bases, leaving 13 bases between them. The germline V gene has CDR1 SGHTA and CDR2 FQGNSA.

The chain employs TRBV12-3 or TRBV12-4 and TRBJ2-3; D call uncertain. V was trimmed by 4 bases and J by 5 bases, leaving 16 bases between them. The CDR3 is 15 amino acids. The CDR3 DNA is TGTGCCAGCAGTTCCTCCTTCGGGCTGGTAGATACGCAGTATTTT. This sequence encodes CASSSSFGLVDTQYF.

CDR3: CASSYSLGGTGERDGYTF. The CDR3 coding sequence is TGTGCCAGCAGTTACTCTCTGGGAGGGACAGGGGAAAGAGATGGCTACACCTTC. The chain is built from TRBV6-6 and TRBJ1-2; 10 bases are shared with TRBD1. The CDR3 sequence is 18 residues long. In germline, CDR1 is MNHNY, CDR2 SVGAGI (reference sequence). The V gene end was trimmed by 0 bases and the J gene end by 6 bases; junction bases not matched to a gene: 13.

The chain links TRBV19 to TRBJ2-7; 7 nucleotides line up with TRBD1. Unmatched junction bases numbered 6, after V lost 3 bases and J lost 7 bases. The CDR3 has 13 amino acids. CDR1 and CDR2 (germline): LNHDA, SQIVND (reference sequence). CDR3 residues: CASSISTGKEQYV. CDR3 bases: TGTGCCAGTAGTATTTCGACAGGGAAAGAGCAGTACGTC.

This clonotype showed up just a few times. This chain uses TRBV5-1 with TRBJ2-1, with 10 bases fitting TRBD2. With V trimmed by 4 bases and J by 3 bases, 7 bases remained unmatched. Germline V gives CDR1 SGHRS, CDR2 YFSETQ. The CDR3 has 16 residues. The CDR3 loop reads CASSTQAGGVYNEQFF. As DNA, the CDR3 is TGCGCCAGCAGCACCCAAGCGGGGGGGGTCTACAATGAGCAGTTCTTC.

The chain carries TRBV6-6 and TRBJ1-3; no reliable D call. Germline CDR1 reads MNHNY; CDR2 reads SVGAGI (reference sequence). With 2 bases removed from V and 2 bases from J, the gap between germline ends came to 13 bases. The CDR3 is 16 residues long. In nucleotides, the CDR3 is TGTGCCAGCAGTTACCCCCGGGAAAGAGCTGGAAACACCATATATTTT. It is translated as CASSYPRERAGNTIYF.

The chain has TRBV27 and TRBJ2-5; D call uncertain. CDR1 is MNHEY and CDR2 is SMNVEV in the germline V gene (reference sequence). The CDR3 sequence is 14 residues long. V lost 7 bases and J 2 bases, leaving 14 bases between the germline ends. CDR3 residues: CASNPPGDQETQYF. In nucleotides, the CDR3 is TGTGCCAGCAACCCTCCTGGAGATCAAGAGACCCAGTACTTC.

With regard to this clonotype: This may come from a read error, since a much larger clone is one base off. The CDR3 DNA reads TGTGTCAGCAGCGTTGGGACTACTAACTATGGCTACACCTTC. It is translated as CVSSVGTTNYGYTF. J is TRBJ1-2 and V is TRBV7-6; maybe TRBD1 (5 bases). The V gene's germline CDR1 is SGHVS and CDR2 FNYEAQ. CDR3 length equals 14 residues.

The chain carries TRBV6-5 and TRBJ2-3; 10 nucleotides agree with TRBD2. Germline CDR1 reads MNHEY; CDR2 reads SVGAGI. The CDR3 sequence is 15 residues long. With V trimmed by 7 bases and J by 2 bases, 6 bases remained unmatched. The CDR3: CASKVAGGLTDTQYF. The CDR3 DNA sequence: TGTGCCAGCAAAGTAGCGGGGGGCCTCACAGATACGCAGTATTTT.

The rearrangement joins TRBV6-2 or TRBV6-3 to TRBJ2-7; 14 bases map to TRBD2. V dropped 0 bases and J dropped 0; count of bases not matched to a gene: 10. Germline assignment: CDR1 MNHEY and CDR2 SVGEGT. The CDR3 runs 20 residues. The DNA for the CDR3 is TGTGCCAGCAGTTACTCGTCCGGGACTAGCGGGGGCCGGAGCTCCTACGAGCAGTACTTC. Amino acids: CASSYSSGTSGGRSSYEQYF.

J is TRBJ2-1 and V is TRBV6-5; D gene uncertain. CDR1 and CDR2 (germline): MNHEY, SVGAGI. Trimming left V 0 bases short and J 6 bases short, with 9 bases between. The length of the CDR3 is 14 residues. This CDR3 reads CASSYSRQFNEQFF. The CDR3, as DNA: TGTGCCAGCAGTTACTCGAGGCAGTTCAATGAGCAGTTCTTC.

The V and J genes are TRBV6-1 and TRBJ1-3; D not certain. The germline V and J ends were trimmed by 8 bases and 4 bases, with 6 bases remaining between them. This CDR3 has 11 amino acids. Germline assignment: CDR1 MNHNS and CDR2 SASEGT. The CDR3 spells CASRQGNTIYF. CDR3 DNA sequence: TGTGCCAGCCGGCAGGGAAACACCATATATTTT.

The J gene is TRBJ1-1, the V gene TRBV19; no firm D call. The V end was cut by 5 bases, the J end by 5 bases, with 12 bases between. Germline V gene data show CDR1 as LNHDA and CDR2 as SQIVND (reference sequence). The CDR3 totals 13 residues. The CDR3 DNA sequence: TGTGCCAGTAGTCTGGTCGCGTGGACTGAAGCTTTCTTT. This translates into CASSLVAWTEAFF.

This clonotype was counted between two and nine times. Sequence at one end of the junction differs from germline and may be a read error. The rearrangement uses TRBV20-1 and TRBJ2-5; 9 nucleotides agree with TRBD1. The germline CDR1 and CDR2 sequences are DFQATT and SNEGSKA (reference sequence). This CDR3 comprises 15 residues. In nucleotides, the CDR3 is TGCAGTGCTGGAGATACAGGGGGCGTATGGGAGACCCAGTACTTC. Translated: CSAGDTGGVWETQYF.

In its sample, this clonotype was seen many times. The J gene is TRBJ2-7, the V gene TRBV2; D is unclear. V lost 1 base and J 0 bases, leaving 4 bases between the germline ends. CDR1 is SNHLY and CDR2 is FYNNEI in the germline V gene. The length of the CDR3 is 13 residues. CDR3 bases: TGTGCCAGCAGTGAAGGGTTCTCCTACGAGCAGTACTTC. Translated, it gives CASSEGFSYEQYF.

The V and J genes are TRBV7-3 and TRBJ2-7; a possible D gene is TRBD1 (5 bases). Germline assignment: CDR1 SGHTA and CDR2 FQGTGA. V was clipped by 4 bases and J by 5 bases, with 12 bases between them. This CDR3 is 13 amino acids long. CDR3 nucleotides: TGTGCCAGCAGCTCCTCGGCAGGGAACGAGCAGTACGTC. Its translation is CASSSSAGNEQYV.